This T cell receptor beta chain was sequenced for a study of cytomegalovirus exposure and HLA in healthy donors. Overall study context: Within the Caucasian-associated ancestry cluster were 81% of the roughly 380 genotyped donors.

Primers included in the PCR were 60 Vbeta and 13 Jbeta primers. Assay: immunoSEQ multiplex PCR; the TCRdb copy retains only in-frame clones and omits some. The table shows about 190,000 clones, with 78% occurring only once. The CDR3 is 14 amino acids. V was shortened by 2 bases and J by 6 bases, with 12 bases between the two germline ends. Germline V CDR1 and CDR2: SEHNR, FQNEAQ (reference sequence). Donors had nominal health at sampling but likely had unrecorded immune exposures. As to this clone: Its antigen is not known.

Overall study results and limits: Reports indicate that TCR beta sequences accurately predicted the HLA-A and HLA-B alleles of most subjects.

The material sequenced was PBMCs. V and J are TRBV7-9 and TRBJ2-3, with TRBD1 as a possible D gene (5 bases). This receptor was identified in a woman aged 30 to 39 in good health and CMV-seropositive. CDR3 in amino acids: CASSLLGAKDTQYF. Written as DNA, the CDR3 is TGTGCCAGCAGCTTACTAGGGGCCAAGGATACGCAGTATTTT.